This TCR beta chain derives from a study of blood T cell repertoires in COVID-19. The overall study: The study drew acute and convalescent COVID-19 samples from the United States, Italy and Spain. From T cells, B-cell-depleted T cells, or PBMCs came the material, which was cDNA or gDNA.

Original handling: From reference gene primer amplification, estimates of nucleated cell counts were derived. The method was immunoSEQ multiplex PCR; TCRdb's version includes in-frame clones alone and lacks a portion of them. The V and J calls and clone size are taken from that table; D and trimming were inferred from the DNA. The repertoire has some 140,000 clones, roughly 84% of them found once; the top ten carry 0.6% to 0.65%. Seattle participants joined during active infection and were tracked over time. CDR1 and CDR2 from the germline V gene are ENHRY and SYGVKD. The V segment lost 6 bases and the J segment 7 bases; nucleotides outside the gene matches: 8. The CDR3 runs to 14 residues.

Sequenced material: peripheral blood. This receptor was taken from a man between 60 and 75 years old with COVID-19, enrolled during active disease. The rearrangement links TRBV10-3 to TRBJ1-2; 10 nucleotides align to TRBD1. This chain's CDR3 is CAIRAGTGDGGYTF. The CDR3 DNA is TGTGCCATCAGGGCCGGGACAGGGGATGGTGGCTACACCTTC.